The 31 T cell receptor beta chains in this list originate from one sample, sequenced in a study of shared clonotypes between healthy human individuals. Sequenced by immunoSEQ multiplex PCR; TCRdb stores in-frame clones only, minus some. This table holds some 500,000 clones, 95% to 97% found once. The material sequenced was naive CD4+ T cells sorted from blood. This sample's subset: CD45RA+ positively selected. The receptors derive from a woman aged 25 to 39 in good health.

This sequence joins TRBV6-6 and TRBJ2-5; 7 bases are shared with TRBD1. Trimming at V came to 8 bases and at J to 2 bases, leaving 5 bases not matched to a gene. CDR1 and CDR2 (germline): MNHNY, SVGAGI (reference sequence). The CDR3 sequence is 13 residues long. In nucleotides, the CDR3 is TGTGCCAGCGGCAGGGGGTATCAAGAGACCCAGTACTTC. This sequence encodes CASGRGYQETQYF.

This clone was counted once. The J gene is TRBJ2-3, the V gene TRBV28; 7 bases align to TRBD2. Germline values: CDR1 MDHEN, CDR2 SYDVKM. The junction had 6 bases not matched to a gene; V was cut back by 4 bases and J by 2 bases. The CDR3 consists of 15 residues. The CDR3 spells CASSSPAGYTDTQYF. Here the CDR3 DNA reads TGTGCCAGCAGTTCCCCAGCGGGGTACACAGATACGCAGTATTTT. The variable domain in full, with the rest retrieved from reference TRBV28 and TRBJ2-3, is DVKVTQSSRYLVKRTGEKVFLECVQDMDHENMFWYRQDPGLGLRLIYFSYDVKMKEKGDIPEGYSVSREKKERFSLILESASTNQTSMYLCASSSPAGYTDTQYFGPGTRLTVL.

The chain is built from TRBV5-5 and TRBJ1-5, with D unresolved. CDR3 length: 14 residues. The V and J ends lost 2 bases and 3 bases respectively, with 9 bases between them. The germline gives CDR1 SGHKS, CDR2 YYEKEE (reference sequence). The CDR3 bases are TGTGCCAGCAGCTTTAGTCTCGTCAATCAGCCCCAGCATTTT. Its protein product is CASSFSLVNQPQHF.

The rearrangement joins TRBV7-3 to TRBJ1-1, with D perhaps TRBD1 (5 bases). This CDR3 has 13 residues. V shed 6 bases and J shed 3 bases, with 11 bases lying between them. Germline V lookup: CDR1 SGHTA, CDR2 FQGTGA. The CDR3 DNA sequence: TGTGCCAGCAGACTACGCAGGGACACTGAAGCTTTCTTT. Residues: CASRLRRDTEAFF. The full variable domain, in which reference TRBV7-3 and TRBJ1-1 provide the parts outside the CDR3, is GAGVSQTPSNKVTEKGKYVELRCDPISGHTALYWYRQSLGQGPEFLIYFQGTGAADDSGLPNDRFFAVRPEGSVSTLKIQRTERGDSAVYLCASRLRRDTEAFFGQGTRLTVV.

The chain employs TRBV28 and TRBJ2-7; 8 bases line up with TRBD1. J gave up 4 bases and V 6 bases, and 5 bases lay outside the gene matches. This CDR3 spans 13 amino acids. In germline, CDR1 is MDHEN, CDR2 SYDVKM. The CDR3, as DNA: TGTGCCAGCAGATGGACAGGGAGATACGAGCAGTACTTC. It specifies CASRWTGRYEQYF.

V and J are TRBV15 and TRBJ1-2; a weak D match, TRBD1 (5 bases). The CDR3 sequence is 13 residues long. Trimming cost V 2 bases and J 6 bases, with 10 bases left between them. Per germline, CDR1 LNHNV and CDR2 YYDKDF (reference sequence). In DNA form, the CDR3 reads TGTGCCACCAGCAGACCGGACATCGATGGCTACACCTTC. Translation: CATSRPDIDGYTF.

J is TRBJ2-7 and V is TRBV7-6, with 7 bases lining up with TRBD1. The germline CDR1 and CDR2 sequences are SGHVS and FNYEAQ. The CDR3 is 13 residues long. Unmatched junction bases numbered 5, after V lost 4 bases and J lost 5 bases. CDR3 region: CASSYKGAHEQYF. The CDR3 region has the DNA TGTGCCAGCAGCTATAAGGGGGCACACGAGCAGTACTTC.

CDR3 protein: CARSLLVSGRPEQFF. CDR3 DNA sequence: TGTGCCAGAAGCTTGCTTGTTAGCGGGAGGCCCGAGCAGTTCTTC. The chain combines TRBV5-3 with TRBJ2-1; 10 bases align to TRBD2. TRBV5-3 qualifies as an ORF whose function is uncertain. The ends lost 1 base at V and 10 bases at J; junction bases unmatched: 8. This CDR3 region has 15 residues.

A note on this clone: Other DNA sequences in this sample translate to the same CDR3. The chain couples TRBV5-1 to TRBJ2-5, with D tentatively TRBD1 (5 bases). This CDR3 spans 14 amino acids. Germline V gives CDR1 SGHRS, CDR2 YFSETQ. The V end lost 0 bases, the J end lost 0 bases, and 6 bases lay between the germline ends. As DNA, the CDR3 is TGCGCCAGCAGCTTGGGACAGTACCAAGAGACCCAGTACTTC. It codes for CASSLGQYQETQYF.

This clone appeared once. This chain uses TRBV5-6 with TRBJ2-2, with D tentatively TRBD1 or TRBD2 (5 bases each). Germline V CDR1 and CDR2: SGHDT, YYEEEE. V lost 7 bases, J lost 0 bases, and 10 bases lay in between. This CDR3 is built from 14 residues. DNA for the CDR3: TGTGCCAGCGCCGGGACGCCGAACACCGGGGAGCTGTTTTTT. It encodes CASAGTPNTGELFF. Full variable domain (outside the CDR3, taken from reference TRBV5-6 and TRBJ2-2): DAGVTQSPTHLIKTRGQQVTLRCSPKSGHDTVSWYQQALGQGPQFIFQYYEEEERQRGNFPDRFSGHQFPNYSSELNVNALLLGDSALYLCASAGTPNTGELFFGEGSRLTVL.

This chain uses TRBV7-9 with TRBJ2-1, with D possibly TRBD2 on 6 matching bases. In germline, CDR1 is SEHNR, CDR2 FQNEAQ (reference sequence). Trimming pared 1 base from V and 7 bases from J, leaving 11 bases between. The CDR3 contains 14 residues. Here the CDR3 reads CASSLVSGYNEQFF. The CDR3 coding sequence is TGTGCCAGCAGCTTAGTTAGCGGTTATAATGAGCAGTTCTTC. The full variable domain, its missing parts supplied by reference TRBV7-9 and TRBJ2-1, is DTGVSQNPRHKITKRGQNVTFRCDPISEHNRLYWYRQTLGQGPEFLTYFQNEAQLEKSRLLSDRFSAERPKGSFSTLEIQRTEQGDSAMYLCASSLVSGYNEQFFGPGTRLTVL.

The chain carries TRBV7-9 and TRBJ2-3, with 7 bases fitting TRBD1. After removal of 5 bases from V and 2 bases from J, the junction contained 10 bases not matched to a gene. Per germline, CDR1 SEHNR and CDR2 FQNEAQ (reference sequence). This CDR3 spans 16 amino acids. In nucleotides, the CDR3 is TGTGCCAGCAGCCCGAAAGACAGGGTGGACACAGATACGCAGTATTTT. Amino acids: CASSPKDRVDTDTQYF.

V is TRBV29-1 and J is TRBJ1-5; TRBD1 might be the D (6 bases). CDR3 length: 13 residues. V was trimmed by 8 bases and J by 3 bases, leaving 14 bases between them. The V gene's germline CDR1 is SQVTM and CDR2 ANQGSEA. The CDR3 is CSPGGENNQPQHF. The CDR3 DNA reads TGCAGCCCGGGGGGCGAAAACAATCAGCCCCAGCATTTT.

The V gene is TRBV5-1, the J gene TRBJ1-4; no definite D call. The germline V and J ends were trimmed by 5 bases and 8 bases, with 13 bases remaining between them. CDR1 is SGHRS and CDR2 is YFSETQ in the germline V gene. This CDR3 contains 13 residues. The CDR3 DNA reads TGCGCCAGCAGTGGTGTTTTGGAGGAAAAACTGTTTTTT. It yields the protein CASSGVLEEKLFF.

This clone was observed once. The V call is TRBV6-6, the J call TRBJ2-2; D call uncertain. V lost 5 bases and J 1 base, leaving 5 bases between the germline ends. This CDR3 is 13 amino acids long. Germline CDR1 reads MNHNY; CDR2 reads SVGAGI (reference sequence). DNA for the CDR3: TGTGCCAGCAGTCCCCAGAACACCGGGGAGCTGTTTTTT. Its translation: CASSPQNTGELFF.

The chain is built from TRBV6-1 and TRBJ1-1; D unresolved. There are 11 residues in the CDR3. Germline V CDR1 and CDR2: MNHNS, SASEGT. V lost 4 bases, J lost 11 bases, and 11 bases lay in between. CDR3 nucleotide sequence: TGTGCCAGCAGTGTTCTGGGAACGGCTTTCTTT. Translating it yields CASSVLGTAFF.

The DNA for the CDR3 is TGTGCCAGCAGCTTAAGTTTTCTGCAGGGGAGACATGTGGGCTACACCTTC. It translates to CASSLSFLQGRHVGYTF. V usage is TRBV7-9 and J usage is TRBJ1-2, with D possibly TRBD1 on 6 matching bases. V was shortened by 2 bases and J by 8 bases, with 24 bases between the two germline ends. Germline V gene lookup returns CDR1 SEHNR and CDR2 FQNEAQ (reference sequence). This CDR3 is 17 amino acids long.

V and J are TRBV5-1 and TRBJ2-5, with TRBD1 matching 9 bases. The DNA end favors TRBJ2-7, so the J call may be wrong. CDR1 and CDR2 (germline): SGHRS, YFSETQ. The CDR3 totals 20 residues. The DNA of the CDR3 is TGCGCCAGCAGCTTCAGATCTCCGGGACAGGGATCGGTTGCTAGCTCCGAGCAGTACTTC. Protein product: CASSFRSPGQGSVASSEQYF.

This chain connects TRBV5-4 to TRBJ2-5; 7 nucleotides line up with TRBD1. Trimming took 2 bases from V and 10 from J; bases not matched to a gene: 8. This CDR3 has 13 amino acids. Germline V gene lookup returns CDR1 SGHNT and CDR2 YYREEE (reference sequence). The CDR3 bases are TGTGCCAGCAGCTTAACAGGGGAAGGGGGCCAGTACTTC. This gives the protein CASSLTGEGGQYF.

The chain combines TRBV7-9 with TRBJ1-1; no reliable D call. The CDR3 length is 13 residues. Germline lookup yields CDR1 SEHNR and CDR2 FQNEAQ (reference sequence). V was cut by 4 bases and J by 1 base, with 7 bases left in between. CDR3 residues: CASSYMANTEAFF. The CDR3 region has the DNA TGTGCCAGCAGCTACATGGCGAACACTGAAGCTTTCTTT.

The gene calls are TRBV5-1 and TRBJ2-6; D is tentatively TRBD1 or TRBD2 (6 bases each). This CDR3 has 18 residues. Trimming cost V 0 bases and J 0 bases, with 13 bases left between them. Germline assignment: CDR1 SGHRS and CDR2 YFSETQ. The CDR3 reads CASSLERGQSSGANVLTF. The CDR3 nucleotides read TGCGCCAGCAGCTTGGAACGGGGGCAAAGCTCTGGGGCCAACGTCCTGACTTTC. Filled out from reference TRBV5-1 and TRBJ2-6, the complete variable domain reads KAGVTQTPRYLIKTRGQQVTLSCSPISGHRSVSWYQQTPGQGLQFLFEYFSETQRNKGNFPGRFSGRQFSNSRSEMNVSTLELGDSALYLCASSLERGQSSGANVLTFGAGSRLTVL.

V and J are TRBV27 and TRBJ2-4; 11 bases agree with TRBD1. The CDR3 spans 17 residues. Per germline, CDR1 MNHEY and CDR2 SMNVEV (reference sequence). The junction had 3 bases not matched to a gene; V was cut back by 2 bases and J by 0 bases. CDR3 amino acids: CASSLGTGGLAKNIQYF. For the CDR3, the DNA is TGTGCCAGCAGTTTAGGGACAGGGGGGCTAGCCAAAAACATTCAGTACTTC.

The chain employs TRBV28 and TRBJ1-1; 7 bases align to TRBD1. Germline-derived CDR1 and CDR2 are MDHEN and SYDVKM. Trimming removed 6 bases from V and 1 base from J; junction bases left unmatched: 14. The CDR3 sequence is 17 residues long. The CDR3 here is CASSLRDSPRQNTEAFF. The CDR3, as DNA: TGTGCCAGCAGCCTACGGGACAGCCCACGACAGAACACTGAAGCTTTCTTT.

The CDR3 DNA sequence: TGTGCCAGCAGCTTAGGAGAGGGGAACATTCAGTACTTC. Residues: CASSLGEGNIQYF. The rearrangement joins TRBV7-9 to TRBJ2-4; TRBD1 or TRBD2 may be the D gene (5 bases each). The CDR3 is 13 amino acids. The V and J ends lost 1 base and 7 bases respectively, with 8 bases between them. CDR1 and CDR2 from the germline V gene are SEHNR and FQNEAQ (reference sequence).

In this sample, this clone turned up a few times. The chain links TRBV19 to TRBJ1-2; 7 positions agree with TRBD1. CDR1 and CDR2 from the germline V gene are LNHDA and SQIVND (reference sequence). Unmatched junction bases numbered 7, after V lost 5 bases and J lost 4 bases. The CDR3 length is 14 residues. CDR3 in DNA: TGTGCCAGTAGTGCCGCGGACAGGATCTATGGCTACACCTTC. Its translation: CASSAADRIYGYTF.

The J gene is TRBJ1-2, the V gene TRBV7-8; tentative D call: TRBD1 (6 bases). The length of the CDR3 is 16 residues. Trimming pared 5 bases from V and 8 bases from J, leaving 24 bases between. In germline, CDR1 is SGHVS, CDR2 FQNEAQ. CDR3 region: CASSKRTDHQVFGYTF. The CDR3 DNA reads TGTGCCAGCAGCAAACGGACAGACCATCAGGTCTTCGGCTACACCTTC.

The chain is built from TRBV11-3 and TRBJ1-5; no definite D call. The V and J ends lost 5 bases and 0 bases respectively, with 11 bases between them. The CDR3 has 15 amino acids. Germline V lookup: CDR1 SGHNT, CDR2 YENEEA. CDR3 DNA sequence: TGTGCCAGCAGCCCGGCCCGTTTTAGCAATCAGCCCCAGCATTTT. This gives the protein CASSPARFSNQPQHF.

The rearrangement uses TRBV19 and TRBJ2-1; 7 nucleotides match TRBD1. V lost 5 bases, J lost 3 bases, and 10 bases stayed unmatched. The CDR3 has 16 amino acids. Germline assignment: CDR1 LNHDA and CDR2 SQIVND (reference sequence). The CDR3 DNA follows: TGTGCCAGTAGTCCCCAGACAGGGAAAAGCTACAATGAGCAGTTCTTC. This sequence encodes CASSPQTGKSYNEQFF.

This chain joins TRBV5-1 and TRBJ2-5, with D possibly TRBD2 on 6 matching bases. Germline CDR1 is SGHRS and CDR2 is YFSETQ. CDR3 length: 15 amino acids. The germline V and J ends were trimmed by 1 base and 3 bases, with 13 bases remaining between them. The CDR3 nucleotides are TGCGCCAGCAGCTTGAGGACGGGACTTGAAGAGACCCAGTACTTC. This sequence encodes CASSLRTGLEETQYF.

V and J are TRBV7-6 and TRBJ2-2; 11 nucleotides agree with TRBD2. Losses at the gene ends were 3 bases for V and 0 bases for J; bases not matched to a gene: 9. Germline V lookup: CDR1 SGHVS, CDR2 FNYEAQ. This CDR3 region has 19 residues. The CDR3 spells CASSFNPLAGVPNTGELFF. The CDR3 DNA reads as TGTGCCAGCAGCTTCAACCCACTAGCGGGAGTTCCGAACACCGGGGAGCTGTTTTTT.

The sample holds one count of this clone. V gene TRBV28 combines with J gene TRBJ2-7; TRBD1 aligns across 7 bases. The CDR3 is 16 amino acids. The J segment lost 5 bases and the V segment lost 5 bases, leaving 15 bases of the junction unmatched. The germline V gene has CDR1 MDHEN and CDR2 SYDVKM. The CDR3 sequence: CASSPADGRGRHEQYF. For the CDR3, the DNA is TGTGCCAGCAGTCCCGCCGATGGAAGGGGGCGGCACGAGCAGTACTTC.